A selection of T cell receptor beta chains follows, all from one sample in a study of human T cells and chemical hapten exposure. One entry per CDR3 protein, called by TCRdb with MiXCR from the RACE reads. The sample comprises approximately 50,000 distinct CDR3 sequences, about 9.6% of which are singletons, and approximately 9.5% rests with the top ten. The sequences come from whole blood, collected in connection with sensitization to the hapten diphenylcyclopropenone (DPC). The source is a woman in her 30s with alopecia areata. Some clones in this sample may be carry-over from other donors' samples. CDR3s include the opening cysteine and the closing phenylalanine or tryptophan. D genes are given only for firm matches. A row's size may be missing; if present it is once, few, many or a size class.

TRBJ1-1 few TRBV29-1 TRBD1 CSVVKGGNTEAFF TGCAGCGTTGTAAAAGGGGGCAACACTGAAGCTTTCTTT
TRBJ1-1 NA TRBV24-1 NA CATRGGSENTEAFF TGTGCCACCCGGGGCGGTTCAGAGAACACTGAAGCTTTCTTT
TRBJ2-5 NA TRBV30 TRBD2 CAWNPPPGLAGGETQYF TGTGCCTGGAATCCACCACCGGGACTAGCGGGGGGAGAGACCCAGTACTTC
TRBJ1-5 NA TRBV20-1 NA CGAAGSNQPQHF TGCGGTGCGGCCGGGAGCAATCAGCCCCAGCATTTT
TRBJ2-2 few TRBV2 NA CASSEHPIWDTGELFF TGTGCCAGCAGCGAACATCCAATATGGGACACCGGGGAGCTGTTTTTT
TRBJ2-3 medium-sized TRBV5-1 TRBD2 CASSLGLAGADTQYF TGCGCCAGCAGCTTGGGACTAGCCGGCGCAGATACGCAGTATTTT
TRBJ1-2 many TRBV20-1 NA CSARGRSYGYTF TGCAGTGCTAGGGGCAGATCTTATGGCTACACCTTC
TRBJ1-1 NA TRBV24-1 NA CATSERDGGEAFF TGTGCCACCAGTGAAAGGGATGGAGGTGAAGCTTTCTTT
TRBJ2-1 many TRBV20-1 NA CSARPEQTCYNEQFF TGCAGTGCTAGACCAGAGCAGACGTGCTACAATGAGCAGTTCTTC
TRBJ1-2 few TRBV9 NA CASSATRDTNYGYTF TGTGCCAGCAGCGCCACACGGGACACCAACTATGGCTACACCTTC
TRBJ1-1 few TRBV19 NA CASSIVRGRGTEAFF TGTGCCAGTAGTATAGTAAGGGGCAGGGGCACTGAAGCTTTCTTT
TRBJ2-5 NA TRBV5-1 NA CASSLTGSRETQYF TGCGCCAGCAGCTTGACGGGATCGCGAGAGACCCAGTACTTC
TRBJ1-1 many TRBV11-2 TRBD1 CASSLWSGTGNTEAFF TGTGCCAGCAGCCTATGGAGTGGGACAGGGAACACTGAAGCTTTCTTT
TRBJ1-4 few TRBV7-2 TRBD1 CASSSPGTGTEKLFF TGTGCCAGCAGCTCACCAGGGACAGGGACTGAAAAACTGTTTTTT
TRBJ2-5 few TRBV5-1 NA CASSLKQPPQETQYF TGCGCCAGCAGCTTGAAACAGCCGCCTCAAGAGACCCAGTACTTC
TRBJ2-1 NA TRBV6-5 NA CASSYGDSPYNEQFF TGTGCCAGCAGTTACGGGGACTCTCCCTACAATGAGCAGTTCTTC
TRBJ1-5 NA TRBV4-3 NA CASSQDPQNNQPQHF TGCGCCAGCAGCCAAGATCCACAGAATAATCAGCCCCAGCATTTT
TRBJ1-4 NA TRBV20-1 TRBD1 CSARERVGTGSEKLFF TGCAGTGCTAGAGAAAGGGTGGGGACAGGGAGTGAAAAACTGTTTTTT
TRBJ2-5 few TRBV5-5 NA CASSPGRGLTETQYF TGTGCCAGCAGCCCCGGCCGGGGGCTGACAGAGACCCAGTACTTC
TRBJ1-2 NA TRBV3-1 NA CASSQVTGAMGYTF TGTGCCAGCAGCCAAGTGACGGGAGCGATGGGCTACACCTTC
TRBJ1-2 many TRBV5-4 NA CASSLPGDNYGYTF TGTGCCAGCAGCTTGCCCGGGGATAACTATGGCTACACCTTC
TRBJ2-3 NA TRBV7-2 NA CASTPGQRRGNTQYF TGTGCCAGCACCCCGGGCCAGAGGAGAGGCAATACGCAGTATTTT
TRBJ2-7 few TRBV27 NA CASSGALHLQYF TGTGCCAGTTCAGGGGCCCTCCATTTGCAGTACTTC
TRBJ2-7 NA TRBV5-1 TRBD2 CASRGLAADYEQYF TGCGCCAGCAGGGGACTAGCGGCGGACTACGAGCAGTACTTC